This passage covers 18 T cell receptor beta chains from one sample sequenced in a study of blood T cell repertoires in COVID-19. Generated by immunoSEQ multiplex PCR, the TCRdb table keeps only in-frame clones and is missing some. Of under 250,000 clones detected, around four fifths appear once; the ten largest clones hold roughly 9.4%. Sequencing input: peripheral blood. These receptor sequences come from a man in his forties with active or convalescent COVID-19.

V is TRBV30 and J is TRBJ1-5, with D unresolved. Trimming took off 0 bases at V and 10 bases at J, with 19 bases between the two ends. The CDR3 sequence is 15 residues long. From germline, CDR1 is GTSNPN and CDR2 SVGIG (reference sequence). The DNA for the CDR3 is TGTGCCTGGAGTGTACGGGAATCAGAGCCAACTCCCCAGCATTTT. It encodes CAWSVRESEPTPQHF.

The CDR3 here is CASSANGGETQYF. The CDR3 DNA is TGTGCCAGCAGTGCGAACGGGGGGGAGACCCAGTACTTC. The genes are TRBV2 and TRBJ2-5, with TRBD2 matching over 7 bases. Germline CDR1 reads SNHLY; CDR2 reads FYNNEI. This CDR3 region has 13 residues. J lost 5 bases, V lost 4 bases, and 4 bases had no gene match. The full variable domain, completed using reference TRBV2 and TRBJ2-5, is EPEVTQTPSHQVTQMGQEVILRCVPISNHLYFYWYRQILGQKVEFLVSFYNNEISEKSEIFDDQFSVERPDGSNFTLKIRSTKLEDSAMYFCASSANGGETQYFGPGTRLLVL.

This sequence joins TRBV6-2 or TRBV6-3 and TRBJ2-7, with 14 bases identical to TRBD2. With 2 bases clipped from V and 0 bases from J, the junction kept 3 bases outside the gene matches. CDR3 size: 17 residues. Germline lookup yields CDR1 MNHEY and CDR2 SVGEGT. CDR3 in DNA: TGTGCCAGCAGTTACCCGACTAGCGGGAGGGCCTCCTACGAGCAGTACTTC. Its translation is CASSYPTSGRASYEQYF.

Concerning this clone: Other DNA sequences within the sample encode an identical CDR3. The chain uses TRBV29-1 and TRBJ2-2; 7 bases agree with TRBD2. The germline CDR1 and CDR2 sequences are SQVTM and ANQGSEA. V trimming: 6 bases; J trimming: 0 bases; junction bases outside the gene matches: 4. The CDR3 totals 14 residues. CDR3 in DNA: TGCAGCGTGGGGCTAGCGGCGAACACCGGGGAGCTGTTTTTT. It is translated as CSVGLAANTGELFF.

This chain links TRBV18 with TRBJ2-3, with 8 bases identical to TRBD1. The CDR3 runs to 15 residues. Looked up from germline, CDR1 is KGHSH and CDR2 is LQKENI. V lost 6 bases, J lost 3 bases, and 8 bases stayed unmatched. The CDR3 spells CASSTGAGQTDTQYF. CDR3 bases: TGTGCCAGCTCGACAGGGGCCGGGCAGACAGATACGCAGTATTTT.

The V call is TRBV2, the J call TRBJ1-6; the D gene is possibly TRBD1 (5 bases). The CDR3 runs 15 residues. CDR1 and CDR2 (germline): SNHLY, FYNNEI. V was cut by 3 bases and J by 9 bases, with 15 bases left in between. CDR3 coding DNA: TGTGCCAGCAGTGAGCTCCAGCAGGGATTTTCACCCCTCCACTTT. This translates into CASSELQQGFSPLHF.

The chain employs TRBV5-1 and TRBJ1-1, with D unclear. CDR1 and CDR2 (germline): SGHRS, YFSETQ. The CDR3 consists of 13 residues. Trimming shortened V by 5 bases and J by 1 base, and 9 bases separated the two germline ends. The CDR3: CASRVEGNTEAFF. The CDR3, as DNA: TGCGCCAGCAGAGTGGAGGGGAACACTGAAGCTTTCTTT.

The V call is TRBV14, the J call TRBJ2-1; a weak D match, TRBD1 (6 bases). This CDR3 is 15 amino acids long. Trimming took off 4 bases at V and 3 bases at J, with 13 bases between the two ends. The germline gives CDR1 SGHDN, CDR2 FVKESK. The CDR3 sequence is CASSRSTGIYNEQFF. The CDR3 DNA follows: TGTGCCAGCAGCCGCTCGACAGGAATCTACAATGAGCAGTTCTTC.

The chain combines TRBV29-1 with TRBJ1-4, with TRBD1 matching 10 bases. V lost 6 bases, J lost 6 bases, and 4 bases stayed unmatched. The CDR3 sequence is 13 residues long. Per germline, CDR1 SQVTM and CDR2 ANQGSEA. The CDR3 DNA reads as TGCAGCGTCGAGACAGGGGGCGATGAAAAACTGTTTTTT. Translation: CSVETGGDEKLFF.

This sequence joins TRBV29-1 and TRBJ1-3; no clear D gene. V was trimmed by 6 bases and J by 1 base, leaving 13 bases between them. The length of the CDR3 is 14 residues. Germline CDR1 is SQVTM and CDR2 is ANQGSEA. DNA of the CDR3: TGCAGCGTCGCCGGGATTGGTTCTGGAAACACCATATATTTT. It yields the protein CSVAGIGSGNTIYF.

The V gene is TRBV5-1, the J gene TRBJ2-1, with a tentative D call TRBD2 (6 bases). CDR1 is SGHRS, CDR2 YFSETQ, per germline. This CDR3 comprises 17 residues. V was clipped by 3 bases and J by 9 bases, with 25 bases between them. The CDR3 region has the DNA TGCGCCAGCAGCTACTCGCCGGGGACTCAAGGGGTGGGTGAGCAGTTCTTC. Residues: CASSYSPGTQGVGEQFF. Filled out from reference TRBV5-1 and TRBJ2-1, the complete variable domain reads KAGVTQTPRYLIKTRGQQVTLSCSPISGHRSVSWYQQTPGQGLQFLFEYFSETQRNKGNFPGRFSGRQFSNSRSEMNVSTLELGDSALYLCASSYSPGTQGVGEQFFGPGTRLTVL.

This clone was seen only a few times. This chain uses TRBV9 with TRBJ1-4; D ambiguous. This CDR3 spans 15 amino acids. The V gene lost 0 bases and the J gene lost 8 bases, with 14 bases spanning the gap. CDR1 and CDR2 from the germline V gene are SGDLS and YYNGEE. Here the CDR3 reads CASSVDGGGGEKLFF. The CDR3 coding sequence is TGTGCCAGCAGCGTAGATGGAGGCGGCGGGGAAAAACTGTTTTTT.

Written as DNA, the CDR3 is TGTGCCAGCAGACGGACAGGGAGCACTGAAGCTTTCTTT. This translates into CASRRTGSTEAFF. The chain carries TRBV27 and TRBJ1-1, with 8 bases lining up with TRBD1. With 6 bases clipped from V and 4 bases from J, the junction kept 4 bases outside the gene matches. The CDR3 loop spans 13 amino acids. The germline gives CDR1 MNHEY, CDR2 SMNVEV (reference sequence).

The V call is TRBV10-2, the J call TRBJ2-2, with TRBD2 matching 7 bases. Per germline, CDR1 WSHSY and CDR2 SAAADI. The V and J ends lost 6 bases and 7 bases, in that order; junction bases with no gene match: 5. CDR3 size: 13 residues. The CDR3 DNA is TGCGCCAGCAGGGGACTAAATGTCGGGGAGCTGTTTTTT. Its protein is CASRGLNVGELFF.

The gene calls are TRBV12-3 or TRBV12-4 and TRBJ2-5; D not resolved. The V gene lost 5 bases and the J gene lost 4 bases, with 8 bases spanning the gap. This CDR3 comprises 12 residues. The CDR3 spells CASSSARETQYF. Here the CDR3 DNA reads TGTGCCAGCAGTAGCGCTCGAGAGACCCAGTACTTC.

V gene TRBV5-6 combines with J gene TRBJ1-1, with 8 bases matching TRBD1. The J segment lost 3 bases and the V segment lost 4 bases, leaving 5 bases of the junction unmatched. Germline loops: CDR1 SGHDT, CDR2 YYEEEE. The CDR3 is 14 amino acids. Here the CDR3 reads CASSQLDRDTEAFF. The CDR3 DNA reads as TGTGCCAGCAGCCAGCTGGACAGGGACACTGAAGCTTTCTTT.

The rearrangement links TRBV14 to TRBJ1-3; D not certain. V was trimmed by 1 base and J by 7 bases, leaving 14 bases between them. The CDR3 sequence is 15 residues long. Germline V gene sequence: CDR1 SGHDN, CDR2 FVKESK. The CDR3 DNA sequence: TGTGCCAGCAGCCAAGTTGGAGGGTCGTGGAACACCATATATTTT. The encoded protein is CASSQVGGSWNTIYF.

In its sample, this clone was seen once. The chain employs TRBV2 and TRBJ2-5; D unclear. V lost 9 bases, J lost 2 bases, and 7 bases lay in between. This CDR3 comprises 11 residues. CDR1 SNHLY and CDR2 FYNNEI come from the germline V gene. CDR3 bases: TGTGCCAGTGACTTTCAAGAGACCCAGTACTTC. This codes for CASDFQETQYF.